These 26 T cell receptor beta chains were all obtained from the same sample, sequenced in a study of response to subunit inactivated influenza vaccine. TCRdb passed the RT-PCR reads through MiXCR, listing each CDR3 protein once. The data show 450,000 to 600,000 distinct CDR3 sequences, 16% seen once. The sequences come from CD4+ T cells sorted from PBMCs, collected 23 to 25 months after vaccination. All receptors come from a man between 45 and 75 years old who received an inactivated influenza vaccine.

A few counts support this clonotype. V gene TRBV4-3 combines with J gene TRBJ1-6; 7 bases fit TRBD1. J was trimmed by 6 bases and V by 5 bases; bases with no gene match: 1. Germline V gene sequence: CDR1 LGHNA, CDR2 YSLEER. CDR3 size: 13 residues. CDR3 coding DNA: TGCGCCAGCAGCGGGGACAGTAATTCACCCCTCCACTTT. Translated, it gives CASSGDSNSPLHF.

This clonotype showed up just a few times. This CDR3 reads CASSEAGGWKQYF. The CDR3 DNA reads TGTGCCAGCAGTGAGGCAGGGGGGTGGAAGCAGTACTTC. This chain links TRBV25-1 with TRBJ2-7; the D gene is possibly TRBD1 (7 bases). The CDR3 consists of 13 residues. CDR1 and CDR2 from the germline V gene are MGHDK and SYGVNS. V lost 3 bases to trimming and J lost 8 bases, with 14 bases between them.

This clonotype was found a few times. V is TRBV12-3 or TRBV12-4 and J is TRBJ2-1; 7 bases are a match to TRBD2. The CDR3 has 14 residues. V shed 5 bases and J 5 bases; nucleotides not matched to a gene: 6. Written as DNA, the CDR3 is TGTGCCAGCAGTACGGGACTAAACCACAATGAGCAGTTCTTC. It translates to CASSTGLNHNEQFF.

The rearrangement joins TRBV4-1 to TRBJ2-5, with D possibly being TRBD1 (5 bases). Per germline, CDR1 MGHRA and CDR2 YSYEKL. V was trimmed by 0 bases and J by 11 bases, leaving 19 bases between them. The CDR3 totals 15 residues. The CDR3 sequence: CASSQERQTIQEQYF. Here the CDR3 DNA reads TGCGCCAGCAGCCAAGAGAGACAGACCATTCAGGAGCAGTACTTC.

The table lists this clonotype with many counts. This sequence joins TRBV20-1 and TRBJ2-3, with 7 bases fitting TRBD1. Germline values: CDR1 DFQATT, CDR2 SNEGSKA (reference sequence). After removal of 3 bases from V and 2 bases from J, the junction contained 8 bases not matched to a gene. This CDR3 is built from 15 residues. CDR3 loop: CSASLGQSYTDTQYF. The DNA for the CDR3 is TGCAGTGCTAGTTTGGGACAGTCTTACACAGATACGCAGTATTTT.

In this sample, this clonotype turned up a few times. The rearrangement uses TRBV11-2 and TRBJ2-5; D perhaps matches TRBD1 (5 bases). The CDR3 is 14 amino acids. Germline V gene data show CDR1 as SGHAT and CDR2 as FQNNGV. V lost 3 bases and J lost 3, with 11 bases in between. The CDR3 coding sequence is TGTGCCAGCAGCTTTAGGTTGACAGAAGAGACCCAGTACTTC. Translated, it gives CASSFRLTEETQYF.

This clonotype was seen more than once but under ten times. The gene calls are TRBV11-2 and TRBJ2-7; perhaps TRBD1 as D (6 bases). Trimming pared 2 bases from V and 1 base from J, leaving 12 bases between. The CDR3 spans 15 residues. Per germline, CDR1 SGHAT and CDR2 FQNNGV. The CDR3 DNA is TGTGCCAGCAGCTTAAACCACAGGGTTTCCTACGAGCAGTACTTC. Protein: CASSLNHRVSYEQYF.

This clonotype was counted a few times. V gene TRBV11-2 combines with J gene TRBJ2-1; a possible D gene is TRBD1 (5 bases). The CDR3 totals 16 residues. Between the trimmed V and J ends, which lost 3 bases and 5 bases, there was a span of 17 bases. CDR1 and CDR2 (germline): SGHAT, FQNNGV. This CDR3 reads CASSLRLGAANNEQFF. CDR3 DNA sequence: TGTGCCAGCAGCTTGCGGCTTGGGGCGGCCAACAATGAGCAGTTCTTC.

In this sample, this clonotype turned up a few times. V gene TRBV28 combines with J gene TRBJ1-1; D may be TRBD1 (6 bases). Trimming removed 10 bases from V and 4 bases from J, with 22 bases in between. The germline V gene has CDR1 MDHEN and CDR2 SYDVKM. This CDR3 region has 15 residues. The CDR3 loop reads CATNLLRGLSTEAFF. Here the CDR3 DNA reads TGTGCCACCAATTTACTACGGGGGCTTAGCACTGAAGCTTTCTTT.

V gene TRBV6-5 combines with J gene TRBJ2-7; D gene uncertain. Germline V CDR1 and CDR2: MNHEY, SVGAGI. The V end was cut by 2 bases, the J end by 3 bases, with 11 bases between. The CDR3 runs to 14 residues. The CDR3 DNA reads TGTGCCAGCAGTTACGAGGCTACCGACTACGAGCAGTACTTC. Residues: CASSYEATDYEQYF.

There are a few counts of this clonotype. The CDR3 sequence is CASSQTGSSQPQHF. Here the CDR3 DNA reads TGTGCCAGCAGCCAGACAGGGAGTAGTCAGCCCCAGCATTTT. The rearrangement joins TRBV3-1 to TRBJ1-5; TRBD1 aligns across 7 bases. The CDR3 contains 14 residues. CDR1 is LGHDT, CDR2 YNNKEL, per germline (reference sequence). V gave up 3 bases and J gave up 6 bases; unmatched junction bases: 5.

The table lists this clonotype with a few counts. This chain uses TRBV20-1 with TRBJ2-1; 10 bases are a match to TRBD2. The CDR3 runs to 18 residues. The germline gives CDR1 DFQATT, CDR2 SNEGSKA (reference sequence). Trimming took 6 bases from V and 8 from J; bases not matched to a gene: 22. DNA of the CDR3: TGCAGTGCCACCGGACTAGCGGAGGGAAGTCAAGCTGGGGATGAGCAGTTCTTC. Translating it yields CSATGLAEGSQAGDEQFF.

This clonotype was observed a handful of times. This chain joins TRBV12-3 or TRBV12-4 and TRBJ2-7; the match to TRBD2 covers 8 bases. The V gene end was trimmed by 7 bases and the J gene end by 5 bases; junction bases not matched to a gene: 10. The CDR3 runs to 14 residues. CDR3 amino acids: CASTLGAGGNEQYF. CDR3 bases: TGTGCCAGCACCCTCGGGGCGGGAGGAAACGAGCAGTACTTC.

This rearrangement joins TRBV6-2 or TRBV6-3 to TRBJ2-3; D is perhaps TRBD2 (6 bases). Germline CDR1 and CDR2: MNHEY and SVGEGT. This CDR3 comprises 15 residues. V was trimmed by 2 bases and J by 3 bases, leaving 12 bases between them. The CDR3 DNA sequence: TGTGCCAGCAGTTACGGGACTCACGAGACAGATACGCAGTATTTT. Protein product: CASSYGTHETDTQYF.

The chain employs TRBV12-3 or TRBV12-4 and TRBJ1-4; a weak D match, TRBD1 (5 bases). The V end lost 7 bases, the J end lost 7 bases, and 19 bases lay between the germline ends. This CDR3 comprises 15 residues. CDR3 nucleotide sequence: TGTGCCAGCAACACGGGTGGGGCAGTGGGTGAAAAACTGTTTTTT. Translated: CASNTGGAVGEKLFF.

The CDR3 region is CSVRRDRYSGNTIYF. Here the CDR3 DNA reads TGCAGCGTTCGCCGGGACAGATACTCTGGAAACACCATATATTTT. The chain uses TRBV29-1 and TRBJ1-3; 7 bases fit TRBD1. Germline V CDR1 and CDR2: SQVTM, ANQGSEA. With V trimmed by 5 bases and J by 0 bases, 7 bases remained unmatched. The CDR3 length is 15 residues. The whole variable domain, remainder taken from reference TRBV29-1 and TRBJ1-3, is SAVISQKPSRDICQRGTSLTIQCQVDSQVTMMFWYRQQPGQSLTLIATANQGSEATYESGFVIDKFPISRPNLTFSTLTVSNMSPEDSSIYLCSVRRDRYSGNTIYFGEGSWLTVV.

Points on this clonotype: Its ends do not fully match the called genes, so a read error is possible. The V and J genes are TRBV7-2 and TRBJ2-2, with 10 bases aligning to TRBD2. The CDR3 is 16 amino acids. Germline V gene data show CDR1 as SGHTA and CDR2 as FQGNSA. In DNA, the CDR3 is TGTGCCAGCAGCCTAGCGGGGGTTGGGAACACCGGGGAGCTGTTTTTT. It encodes CASSLAGVGNTGELFF.

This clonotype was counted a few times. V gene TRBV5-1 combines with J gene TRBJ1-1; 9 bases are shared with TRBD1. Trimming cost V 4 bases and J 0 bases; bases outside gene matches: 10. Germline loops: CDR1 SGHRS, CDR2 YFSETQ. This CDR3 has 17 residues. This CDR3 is CASSRGQGSTVNTEAFF. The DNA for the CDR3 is TGCGCCAGCAGCCGCGGACAGGGGAGCACGGTGAACACTGAAGCTTTCTTT.

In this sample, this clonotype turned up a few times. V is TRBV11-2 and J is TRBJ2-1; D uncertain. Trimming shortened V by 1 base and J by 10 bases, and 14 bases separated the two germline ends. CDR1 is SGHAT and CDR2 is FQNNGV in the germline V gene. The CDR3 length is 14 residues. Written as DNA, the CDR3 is TGTGCCAGCAGCTTAGGGAGCTTTACGTCGGAGCAGTTCTTC. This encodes CASSLGSFTSEQFF.

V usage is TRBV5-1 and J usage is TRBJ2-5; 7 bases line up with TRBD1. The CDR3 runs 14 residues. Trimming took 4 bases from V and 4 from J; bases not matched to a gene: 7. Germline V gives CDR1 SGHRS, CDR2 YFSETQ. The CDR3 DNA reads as TGCGCCAGCAGCCTACAGGGGTGGCGAGAGACCCAGTACTTC. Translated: CASSLQGWRETQYF.

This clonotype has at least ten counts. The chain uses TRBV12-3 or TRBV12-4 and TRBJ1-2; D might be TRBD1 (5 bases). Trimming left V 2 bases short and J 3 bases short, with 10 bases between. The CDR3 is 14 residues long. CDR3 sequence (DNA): TGTGCCAGCAGTTTACAGGGTTTCGACTATGGCTACACCTTC. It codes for CASSLQGFDYGYTF.

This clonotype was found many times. DNA for the CDR3: TGTGCCATCAGTGAGTCAGGTGGACAAGAGACCCAGTACTTC. It yields the protein CAISESGGQETQYF. The chain has TRBV10-3 and TRBJ2-5; D is uncertain. CDR1 is ENHRY and CDR2 is SYGVKD in the germline V gene. The CDR3 covers 14 residues. The germline V and J ends were trimmed by 0 bases and 2 bases, with 7 bases remaining between them.

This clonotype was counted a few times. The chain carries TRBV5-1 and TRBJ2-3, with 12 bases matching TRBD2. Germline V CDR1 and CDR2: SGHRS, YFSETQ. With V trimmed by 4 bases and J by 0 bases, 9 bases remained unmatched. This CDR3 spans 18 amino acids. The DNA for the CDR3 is TGCGCCAGCAGCACCGGGACTAGCGGGCCCTTTAGCACAGATACGCAGTATTTT. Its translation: CASSTGTSGPFSTDTQYF.

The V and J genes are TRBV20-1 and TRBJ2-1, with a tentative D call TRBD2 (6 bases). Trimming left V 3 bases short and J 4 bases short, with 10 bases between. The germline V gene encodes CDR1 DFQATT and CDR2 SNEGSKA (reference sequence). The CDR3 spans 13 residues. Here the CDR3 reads CSASGTPYNEQFF. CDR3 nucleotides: TGCAGTGCTAGCGGGACTCCTTACAATGAGCAGTTCTTC.

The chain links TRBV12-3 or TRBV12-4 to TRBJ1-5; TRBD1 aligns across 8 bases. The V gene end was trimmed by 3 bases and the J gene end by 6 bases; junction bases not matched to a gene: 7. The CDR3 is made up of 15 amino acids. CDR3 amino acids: CASSFGRGPRQPQHF. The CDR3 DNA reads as TGTGCCAGCAGTTTCGGCAGGGGGCCACGTCAGCCCCAGCATTTT.

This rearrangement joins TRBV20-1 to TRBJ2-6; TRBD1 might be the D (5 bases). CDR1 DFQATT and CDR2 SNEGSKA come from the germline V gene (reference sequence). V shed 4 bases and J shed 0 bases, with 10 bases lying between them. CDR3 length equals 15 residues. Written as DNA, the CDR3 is TGCAGTGCTAAGACAGTCGACTCTGGGGCCAACGTCCTGACTTTC. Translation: CSAKTVDSGANVLTF.